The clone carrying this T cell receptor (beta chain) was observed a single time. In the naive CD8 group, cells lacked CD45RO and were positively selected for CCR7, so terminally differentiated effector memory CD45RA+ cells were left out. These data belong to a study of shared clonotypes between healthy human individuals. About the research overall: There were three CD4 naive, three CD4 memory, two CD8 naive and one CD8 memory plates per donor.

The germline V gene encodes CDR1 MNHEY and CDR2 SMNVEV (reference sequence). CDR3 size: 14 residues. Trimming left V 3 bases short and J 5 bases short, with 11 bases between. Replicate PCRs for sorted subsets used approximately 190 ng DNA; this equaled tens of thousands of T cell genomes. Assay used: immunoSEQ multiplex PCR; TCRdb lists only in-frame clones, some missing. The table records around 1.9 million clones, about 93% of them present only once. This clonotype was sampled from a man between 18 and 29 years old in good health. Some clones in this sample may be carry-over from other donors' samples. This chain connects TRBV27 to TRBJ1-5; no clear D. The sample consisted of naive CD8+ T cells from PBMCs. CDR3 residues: CASSFSGVHQPQHF. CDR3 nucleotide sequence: TGTGCCAGCAGTTTTAGCGGAGTCCATCAGCCCCAGCATTTT.